One sample yielded the 23 T cell receptor beta chains listed below, sequenced in a study of cytotoxic CD8 clonotypes in ibrutinib-treated CLL. The data were produced by immunoSEQ multiplex PCR, yet TCRdb's version contains in-frame clones alone and is incomplete. This table holds 100,000 to 150,000 clones, roughly 85% found once. The specimen comprised PBMCs, sampled after 24 months of ibrutinib treatment. The receptors stem from a human donor with chronic lymphocytic leukemia.

The genes are TRBV27 and TRBJ2-7; 12 bases line up with TRBD1. Germline V CDR1 and CDR2: MNHEY, SMNVEV (reference sequence). The CDR3 has 16 residues. Trimming removed 3 bases from V and 5 bases from J; junction bases left unmatched: 8. CDR3 DNA sequence: TGTGCCAGCAGTTTCGCCCGGGACAGGGGGCTTAACGAGCAGTACTTC. It yields the protein CASSFARDRGLNEQYF.

The rearrangement links TRBV7-9 to TRBJ2-1; either TRBD1 or TRBD2 may supply D (5 bases each). Germline V gene sequence: CDR1 SEHNR, CDR2 FQNEAQ (reference sequence). This CDR3 contains 15 residues. The V gene lost 0 bases and the J gene lost 2 bases, with 8 bases spanning the gap. CDR3 DNA: TGTGCCAGCAGCTTAGCAGGGACCCCCTACAATGAGCAGTTCTTC. Protein sequence: CASSLAGTPYNEQFF.

This clone has only one observation. The chain recombines TRBV4-1 with TRBJ2-1; 7 nucleotides match TRBD2. This CDR3 contains 16 residues. V shed 1 base, J shed 5 bases, and the junction held 8 bases outside the gene matches. Germline V gene sequence: CDR1 MGHRA, CDR2 YSYEKL. In DNA form, the CDR3 reads TGCGCCAGCAGCCAAGCGACTAGCCCTAATAACAATGAGCAGTTCTTC. Its protein product is CASSQATSPNNNEQFF.

The chain uses TRBV15 and TRBJ2-1, with 12 bases identical to TRBD1. CDR1 LNHNV and CDR2 YYDKDF come from the germline V gene (reference sequence). V gave up 4 bases and J gave up 11 bases; unmatched junction bases: 6. The CDR3 runs 14 residues. The CDR3 region is CATSKGDRGPKQFF. CDR3 sequence (DNA): TGTGCCACCAGCAAAGGGGACAGGGGGCCAAAGCAGTTCTTC.

J is TRBJ1-5 and V is TRBV7-2, with D hard to call. Between the trimmed V and J ends, which lost 1 base and 0 bases, there was a span of 13 bases. Germline V gene data show CDR1 as SGHTA and CDR2 as FQGNSA. The CDR3 is 17 amino acids. Written as DNA, the CDR3 is TGTGCCAGCAGCTTAGTGGGAGGAGGAAATAGCAATCAGCCCCAGCATTTT. Its translation: CASSLVGGGNSNQPQHF.

This clone was detected a few times. The gene calls are TRBV4-1 and TRBJ2-4; possible D gene TRBD1, 5 bases. This CDR3 is 18 amino acids long. The V end was cut by 1 base, the J end by 0 bases, with 16 bases between. Germline assignment: CDR1 MGHRA and CDR2 YSYEKL. CDR3 sequence (DNA): TGCGCCAGCAGCCAAGGGGGCGCAAGGAGCCTAGCCAAAAACATTCAGTACTTC. Protein product: CASSQGGARSLAKNIQYF.

The sample holds a few counts of this clone. V is TRBV30 and J is TRBJ2-1, with D perhaps TRBD1 or TRBD2 (5 bases each). Germline-derived CDR1 and CDR2 are GTSNPN and SVGIG (reference sequence). Deletions cut 5 bases from V and 0 bases from J, with 14 bases between. The CDR3 loop spans 15 amino acids. CDR3 in amino acids: CAWVGDLSSYNEQFF. Here the CDR3 DNA reads TGTGCCTGGGTAGGGGACCTGAGCTCCTACAATGAGCAGTTCTTC.

The chain combines TRBV5-8 with TRBJ2-1; D unresolved. From germline, CDR1 is SGHTS and CDR2 YDEGEE. V gave up 4 bases and J gave up 0 bases, with 14 bases separating them. The CDR3 runs 16 residues. CDR3 in DNA: TGTGCCAGCAGCCCGGGCAGAGTGAACTCCTACAATGAGCAGTTCTTC. The encoded protein is CASSPGRVNSYNEQFF.

The V call is TRBV28, the J call TRBJ1-1, with 8 positions matching TRBD1. Germline assignment: CDR1 MDHEN and CDR2 SYDVKM. The CDR3 totals 15 residues. V was clipped by 9 bases and J by 3 bases; unmatched bases: 12. The CDR3 here is CASIDRGYGYTEAFF. The CDR3 bases are TGTGCCAGTATCGACAGGGGTTATGGGTACACTGAAGCTTTCTTT.

This chain connects TRBV6-5 to TRBJ2-7; 9 nucleotides match TRBD1. Per germline, CDR1 MNHEY and CDR2 SVGAGI. The V segment lost 5 bases and the J segment 13 bases; nucleotides outside the gene matches: 15. This CDR3 has 14 residues. CDR3 nucleotide sequence: TGTGCCAGCAGTCCCCCCCCGGGACAGGGAACTCCCTACTTC. Translation: CASSPPPGQGTPYF.

V gene TRBV27 combines with J gene TRBJ2-7; 9 bases map to TRBD1. The CDR3 contains 13 residues. CDR1 is MNHEY and CDR2 is SMNVEV in the germline V gene (reference sequence). The junction had 7 bases not matched to a gene; V was cut back by 6 bases and J by 7 bases. In DNA, the CDR3 is TGTGCCAGCAGGCTGTTGACAGGGGGAGAGCAGTACTTC. Protein: CASRLLTGGEQYF.

The chain employs TRBV12-5 and TRBJ2-5, with TRBD2 matching over 9 bases. The CDR3 has 16 amino acids. Germline loops: CDR1 LGHNT, CDR2 FRNRAP. Trimming at V came to 1 base and at J to 1 base, leaving 4 bases not matched to a gene. As DNA, the CDR3 is TGTGCTAGTGGTTTGGGGGCTAGCGGGGCCCAAGAGACCCAGTACTTC. Residues: CASGLGASGAQETQYF.

The J gene is TRBJ1-4, the V gene TRBV25-1; D gene unclear. V dropped 4 bases and J dropped 8 bases, with 20 bases sitting between them. In germline, CDR1 is MGHDK, CDR2 SYGVNS. This CDR3 is 16 amino acids long. DNA for the CDR3: TGTGCCAGCAGTGCCCGAGGTCGCGGGTTCGAAGAAAAACTGTTTTTT. Amino acid sequence: CASSARGRGFEEKLFF.

The chain links TRBV7-2 to TRBJ2-3; D not certain. CDR1 is SGHTA and CDR2 is FQGNSA in the germline V gene. Deletions cut 5 bases from V and 3 bases from J, with 15 bases between. CDR3 length: 15 residues. The CDR3 DNA sequence: TGTGCCAGCAGCGATAGCCTCAGACTGACAGATACGCAGTATTTT. Its translation is CASSDSLRLTDTQYF.

CDR3 DNA sequence: TGTGCCAGCAGCTCCCGGACAGGGGCCCCCTCTGGAAACACCATATATTTT. It is translated as CASSSRTGAPSGNTIYF. This chain connects TRBV7-2 to TRBJ1-3, with 9 nucleotides matching TRBD1. V was pared by 4 bases and J by 0 bases, with 7 bases of the junction left unmatched. The CDR3 is made up of 17 amino acids. Germline-derived CDR1 and CDR2 are SGHTA and FQGNSA. The full variable domain, rest sourced from reference TRBV7-2 and TRBJ1-3, is GAGVSQSPSNKVTEKGKDVELRCDPISGHTALYWYRQSLGQGLEFLIYFQGNSAPDKSGLPSDRFSAERTGGSVSTLTIQRTQQEDSAVYLCASSSRTGAPSGNTIYFGEGSWLTVV.

This CDR3 reads CASRRDRGMSEQYF. The DNA for the CDR3 is TGTGCCAGCAGGCGGGACAGGGGTATGTCTGAGCAGTACTTC. The chain couples TRBV6-1 to TRBJ2-7; 10 nucleotides agree with TRBD1. The J segment lost 7 bases and the V segment lost 6 bases, leaving 9 bases of the junction unmatched. This CDR3 has 14 residues. Looked up from germline, CDR1 is MNHNS and CDR2 is SASEGT.

The genes are TRBV7-2 and TRBJ2-5; D call uncertain. From germline, CDR1 is SGHTA and CDR2 FQGNSA. There are 14 residues in the CDR3. V was cut by 4 bases and J by 3 bases, with 12 bases left in between. Here the CDR3 DNA reads TGTGCCAGCAGCTCAACGGTCGGTAAAGAGACCCAGTACTTC. As protein: CASSSTVGKETQYF.

The V gene is TRBV27, the J gene TRBJ2-3; D uncertain. Germline V CDR1 and CDR2: MNHEY, SMNVEV (reference sequence). The CDR3 sequence is 13 residues long. Trimming pared 7 bases from V and 5 bases from J, leaving 13 bases between. CDR3 sequence (DNA): TGTGCCAGCAAAGGCCACACTGGAGATACGCAGTATTTT. Its protein is CASKGHTGDTQYF.

V gene TRBV4-1 combines with J gene TRBJ1-1, with TRBD1 matching 8 bases. The CDR3 runs to 16 residues. V gave up 4 bases and J gave up 1 base; unmatched junction bases: 8. Germline CDR1 MGHRA, CDR2 YSYEKL. Here the CDR3 DNA reads TGCGCCAGCAGCCCTGGGACAGGACGTACGAACACTGAAGCTTTCTTT. Translated: CASSPGTGRTNTEAFF.

The CDR3 region is CASSTRRDYTF. DNA for the CDR3: TGTGCCAGTAGTACCCGAAGAGACTACACCTTC. The rearrangement links TRBV19 to TRBJ1-2, with no clear D. V lost 4 bases and J 10 bases, leaving 10 bases between the germline ends. Germline CDR1 and CDR2: LNHDA and SQIVND (reference sequence). The CDR3 sequence is 11 residues long.

This clone showed up just a few times. This chain connects TRBV10-3 to TRBJ1-5; 9 nucleotides line up with TRBD1. V shed 6 bases, J shed 0 bases, and the junction held 3 bases outside the gene matches. In germline, CDR1 is ENHRY, CDR2 SYGVKD. The CDR3 consists of 15 residues. The CDR3 region has the DNA TGTGCCATCAGCAGGACAGGGGATAGCAATCAGCCCCAGCATTTT. Amino acid sequence: CAISRTGDSNQPQHF.

The gene calls are TRBV19 and TRBJ2-1, with TRBD2 identical over 8 bases. Germline CDR1 reads LNHDA; CDR2 reads SQIVND (reference sequence). With V trimmed by 2 bases and J by 0 bases, 3 bases remained unmatched. This CDR3 spans 16 amino acids. CDR3 loop: CASSILAGGSYNEQFF. CDR3 in DNA: TGTGCCAGTAGTATACTAGCGGGTGGCTCCTACAATGAGCAGTTCTTC.

The CDR3 DNA sequence: TGTGCCAGCAGCCTTCTCGGCGGATACCAAGAGACCCAGTACTTC. This gives the protein CASSLLGGYQETQYF. The rearrangement links TRBV9 to TRBJ2-5; no clear D. Per germline, CDR1 SGDLS and CDR2 YYNGEE. V was cut by 4 bases and J by 0 bases, with 13 bases left in between. The CDR3 is 15 residues long.